These 24 T cell receptor beta chains came from one sample sequenced in a study of T cell repertoires in cytomegalovirus infection. The antigens of these receptors remain unknown. TCRdb re-derived calls from the reads in MiXCR, one entry per CDR3 protein. The profile shows about 890,000 distinct CDR3 sequences, roughly 30% of them singletons. Source: cultured CD8+ T cells from PBMCs, taken from culture after CMV antigen stimulation. The receptors were sampled from a human donor in good health (CMV status not recorded). Some clones in this sample may be carry-over from other donors' samples.

This clonotype was found once. CDR3 sequence reads: CSARGRGNYQPQHF. The CDR3 DNA sequence: TGCAGTGCTAGAGGGCGGGGGAATTATCAGCCCCAGCATTTT. The chain joins TRBV20-1 to TRBJ1-5; possibly TRBD1 for D (5 bases). CDR1 and CDR2 (germline): DFQATT, SNEGSKA (reference sequence). V lost 1 base to trimming and J lost 5 bases, with 12 bases between them. The CDR3 loop spans 14 amino acids.

This clonotype was detected a few times. The chain uses TRBV5-5 and TRBJ1-2; D is ambiguous. CDR3 length: 15 residues. Germline V CDR1 and CDR2: SGHKS, YYEKEE (reference sequence). V was trimmed by 0 bases and J by 4 bases, leaving 13 bases between them. The CDR3 nucleotides are TGTGCCAGCAGCTTGGACGGCGGATGGGGCTATGGCTACACCTTC. Amino acids: CASSLDGGWGYGYTF.

The V and J genes are TRBV6-2 or TRBV6-3 and TRBJ1-4, with D perhaps TRBD1 (5 bases). Looked up from germline, CDR1 is MNHEY and CDR2 is SVGEGT. The ends were cut back, 4 bases at V and 7 bases at J, with 16 bases in the middle. The CDR3 extends over 15 amino acids. This chain's CDR3 is CASSWVKRGPEKLFF. DNA of the CDR3: TGTGCCAGCAGTTGGGTGAAAAGGGGCCCTGAAAAACTGTTTTTT.

The V call is TRBV9, the J call TRBJ2-2; D is ambiguous. CDR3 length: 12 amino acids. Germline V gene lookup returns CDR1 SGDLS and CDR2 YYNGEE. The ends were cut back, 0 bases at V and 8 bases at J, with 5 bases in the middle. In DNA, the CDR3 is TGTGCCAGCAGCGTAGGGCGGGGGGAGCTGTTTTTT. Translating it yields CASSVGRGELFF.

This sequence joins TRBV6-1 and TRBJ2-3; D is ambiguous. The germline CDR1 and CDR2 sequences are MNHNS and SASEGT. Trimming cost V 2 bases and J 3 bases, with 9 bases left between them. The length of the CDR3 is 14 residues. The CDR3: CASSESPGTDTQYF. CDR3 DNA: TGTGCCAGCAGTGAAAGCCCTGGAACAGATACGCAGTATTTT.

This clonotype was recorded many times. The chain carries TRBV12-3 or TRBV12-4 and TRBJ2-3; 8 nucleotides align to TRBD1. The CDR3 runs 14 residues. The V gene end was trimmed by 5 bases and the J gene end by 4 bases; junction bases not matched to a gene: 5. The DNA of the CDR3 is TGTGCCAGCAGTACGACAGGGGCCCCAGATACGCAGTATTTT. Translation: CASSTTGAPDTQYF.

The chain has TRBV6-5 and TRBJ2-2; tentatively, D is TRBD1 or TRBD2 (5 bases each). Between the trimmed V and J ends, which lost 6 bases and 4 bases, there was a span of 15 bases. The CDR3 extends over 15 amino acids. Germline assignment: CDR1 MNHEY and CDR2 SVGAGI. CDR3 in amino acids: CASRDGTISTGELFF. The DNA for the CDR3 is TGTGCCAGCAGAGACGGGACGATTTCCACCGGGGAGCTGTTTTTT.

The chain couples TRBV7-9 to TRBJ2-1; D ambiguous. Germline assignment: CDR1 SEHNR and CDR2 FQNEAQ (reference sequence). Deletions cut 2 bases from V and 9 bases from J, with 11 bases between. CDR3 length: 13 amino acids. DNA for the CDR3: TGTGCCAGCAGCTTACCGGCCCGGAGTGAGCAGTTCTTC. Protein: CASSLPARSEQFF.

V gene TRBV6-6 combines with J gene TRBJ2-1; D is possibly TRBD1 (6 bases). V was trimmed by 5 bases and J by 5 bases, leaving 13 bases between them. The CDR3 loop spans 14 amino acids. CDR1 is MNHNY and CDR2 is SVGAGI in the germline V gene (reference sequence). The CDR3: CASSRSRTDNEQFF. CDR3 nucleotides: TGTGCCAGCAGTAGATCCAGGACAGACAATGAGCAGTTCTTC.

V and J are TRBV15 and TRBJ1-2; possibly TRBD1 for D (5 bases). V was pared by 2 bases and J by 8 bases, with 18 bases between. The germline V gene has CDR1 LNHNV and CDR2 YYDKDF (reference sequence). The CDR3 extends over 15 amino acids. CDR3 nucleotide sequence: TGTGCCACCAGCAGATCGGACGAGGGGCGAGGGGGCTACACCTTC. It is translated as CATSRSDEGRGGYTF.

The chain links TRBV7-9 to TRBJ1-2; maybe TRBD1 (5 bases). V lost 1 base, J lost 2 bases, and 14 bases lay in between. This CDR3 is 16 amino acids long. The V gene's germline CDR1 is SEHNR and CDR2 FQNEAQ (reference sequence). The CDR3 DNA is TGTGCCAGCAGCTTAGGACAGTTCCCCATAAACTATGGCTACACCTTC. It translates to CASSLGQFPINYGYTF.

The CDR3 nucleotides are TGCAGTGCTAGAGAGGGACAGGGAACCTACGAGCAGTACTTC. It is translated as CSAREGQGTYEQYF. The chain combines TRBV20-1 with TRBJ2-7; 9 bases fit TRBD1. The V gene end was trimmed by 0 bases and the J gene end by 2 bases; junction bases not matched to a gene: 2. The CDR3 sequence is 14 residues long. The germline CDR1 and CDR2 sequences are DFQATT and SNEGSKA (reference sequence).

The chain uses TRBV7-9 and TRBJ2-5; D uncertain. This CDR3 has 14 residues. The germline CDR1 and CDR2 sequences are SEHNR and FQNEAQ (reference sequence). Trimming removed 1 base at V and 4 bases at J, with 10 bases between. CDR3: CASSLGTRAETQYF. The CDR3, as DNA: TGTGCCAGCAGCTTAGGAACCCGCGCAGAGACCCAGTACTTC.

The chain uses TRBV6-6 and TRBJ1-2, with no clear D. This CDR3 has 13 residues. CDR1 MNHNY and CDR2 SVGAGI come from the germline V gene (reference sequence). V lost 0 bases to trimming and J lost 10 bases, with 12 bases between them. DNA for the CDR3: TGTGCCAGCAGTTACTCGATGGTAATAGACTACACCTTC. It translates to CASSYSMVIDYTF.

This clonotype came up a few times. V usage is TRBV7-8 and J usage is TRBJ1-2; D is possibly TRBD1 (6 bases). Deletions cut 5 bases from V and 5 bases from J, with 15 bases between. The V gene's germline CDR1 is SGHVS and CDR2 FQNEAQ. The CDR3 is 14 amino acids. Here the CDR3 DNA reads TGTGCCAGCAGCCCCGGGACAATGAATTATGGCTACACCTTC. It is translated as CASSPGTMNYGYTF.

CDR3 nucleotides: TGTGCCAGCAGAGCTTTTAGTGGAGGGGAAGTGAAGTACGTC. Translating gives CASRAFSGGEVKYV. V is TRBV28 and J is TRBJ2-7; D possibly corresponds to TRBD2 (6 bases). The CDR3 runs to 14 residues. CDR1 and CDR2 from the germline V gene are MDHEN and SYDVKM. Between the trimmed V and J ends, which lost 6 bases and 11 bases, there was a span of 23 bases.

This clonotype was detected only a few times. The chain employs TRBV11-2 and TRBJ2-2, with a weak D call TRBD1 (5 bases). Germline values: CDR1 SGHAT, CDR2 FQNNGV. The CDR3 is 16 amino acids. Trimming pared 6 bases from V and 1 base from J, leaving 15 bases between. CDR3 residues: CASRVGQAWNTGELFF. In DNA, the CDR3 is TGTGCCAGCAGGGTAGGACAAGCCTGGAACACCGGGGAGCTGTTTTTT.

V usage is TRBV27 and J usage is TRBJ1-2, with D maybe TRBD1 (5 bases). Germline-derived CDR1 and CDR2 are MNHEY and SMNVEV (reference sequence). V was cut by 6 bases and J by 6 bases, with 8 bases left in between. This CDR3 region has 11 residues. The CDR3 DNA sequence: TGTGCCAGCAGGTCAGGGCATGGCTACACCTTC. This sequence encodes CASRSGHGYTF.

The chain has TRBV25-1 and TRBJ2-7; TRBD2 is a possible D gene (6 bases). The CDR3 is 15 residues long. The germline V gene has CDR1 MGHDK and CDR2 SYGVNS. Trimming removed 1 base at V and 3 bases at J, with 13 bases between. CDR3 sequence reads: CASSEWSGVHYEQYF. CDR3 bases: TGTGCCAGCAGTGAATGGTCGGGGGTCCACTACGAGCAGTACTTC.

The V gene is TRBV12-3 or TRBV12-4, the J gene TRBJ2-3; 10 bases are shared with TRBD2. V shed 3 bases and J 5 bases; nucleotides not matched to a gene: 5. The CDR3 covers 15 residues. CDR3 in amino acids: CASSFSGGLGDTQYF. The CDR3 DNA reads TGTGCCAGCAGTTTTAGCGGGGGGCTCGGAGATACGCAGTATTTT.

This clonotype appeared a few times. Here the CDR3 reads CASSPSVPGGVDNEQFF. CDR3 in DNA: TGTGCCAGCAGCCCTAGCGTCCCGGGGGGAGTTGACAATGAGCAGTTCTTC. The J gene is TRBJ2-1, the V gene TRBV7-6; 7 bases fit TRBD2. Per the germline V gene, CDR1 is SGHVS and CDR2 is FNYEAQ. The CDR3 consists of 17 residues. Trimming removed 5 bases from V and 5 bases from J; junction bases left unmatched: 15.

The chain recombines TRBV12-3 or TRBV12-4 with TRBJ1-1; the D gene is possibly TRBD1 (5 bases). This CDR3 is 14 amino acids long. With 3 bases removed from V and 3 bases from J, the gap between germline ends came to 11 bases. CDR3 region: CASSLGQIHTEAFF. DNA for the CDR3: TGTGCCAGCAGTTTGGGGCAAATTCACACTGAAGCTTTCTTT.

V usage is TRBV27 and J usage is TRBJ2-3, with TRBD2 as a possible D gene (7 bases). This CDR3 is 16 amino acids long. Trimming left V 7 bases short and J 2 bases short, with 19 bases between. The germline V gene encodes CDR1 MNHEY and CDR2 SMNVEV (reference sequence). The DNA for the CDR3 is TGTGCCAGCAACCATGGAGGGGGGGCCTTCACAGATACGCAGTATTTT. Amino acid sequence: CASNHGGGAFTDTQYF.

This clonotype showed up just a few times. V is TRBV6-1 and J is TRBJ1-1; D is uncertain. Germline V gene data show CDR1 as MNHNS and CDR2 as SASEGT. The CDR3 consists of 13 residues. V was clipped by 7 bases and J by 1 base, with 10 bases between them. The CDR3 loop is CASTSRGNTEAFF. The CDR3 nucleotides are TGTGCCAGCACGAGCCGCGGGAACACTGAAGCTTTCTTT.